Sequencing of this T cell receptor (beta chain) was carried out in a study of T cell changes during pregnancy in multiple sclerosis. TCRdb keeps only in-frame clones here, not all; method: immunoSEQ multiplex PCR. The table includes over 55,000 clones, 93% detected once. The CDR3 has 12 amino acids. The germline V gene encodes CDR1 SGHNT and CDR2 YYREEE (reference sequence). J was trimmed by 10 bases and V by 4 bases; bases with no gene match: 2. Sequencing was performed on peripheral blood, taken after pregnancy. The chain couples TRBV5-4 to TRBJ2-1, with TRBD2 identical over 10 bases. The clonotype originates from a female donor with multiple sclerosis, enrolled in a pregnancy study. CDR3 amino acids: CASSPLAGEQFF. The CDR3 DNA follows: TGTGCCAGCAGCCCACTAGCGGGAGAGCAGTTCTTC. Drawing the rest from reference TRBV5-4 and TRBJ2-1, the complete variable domain is ETGVTQSPTHLIKTRGQQVTLRCSSQSGHNTVSWYQQALGQGPQFIFQYYREEENGRGNFPPRFSGLQFPNYSSELNVNALELDDSALYLCASSPLAGEQFFGPGTRLTVL.